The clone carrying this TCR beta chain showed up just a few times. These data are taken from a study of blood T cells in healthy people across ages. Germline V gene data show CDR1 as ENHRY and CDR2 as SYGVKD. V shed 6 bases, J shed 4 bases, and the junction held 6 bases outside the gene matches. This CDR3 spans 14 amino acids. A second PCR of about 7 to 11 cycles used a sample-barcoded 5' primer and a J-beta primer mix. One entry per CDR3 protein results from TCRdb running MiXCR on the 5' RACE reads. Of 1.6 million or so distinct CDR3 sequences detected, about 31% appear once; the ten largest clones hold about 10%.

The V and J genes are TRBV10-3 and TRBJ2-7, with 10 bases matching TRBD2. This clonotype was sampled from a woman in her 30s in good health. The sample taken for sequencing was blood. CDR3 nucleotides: TGTGCCATCAGCGTCGGGACTAGCGTTTACGAGCAGTACTTC. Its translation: CAISVGTSVYEQYF.